This T cell receptor (beta chain) was obtained from a study of blood T cell repertoires in COVID-19. Study-level background: Researchers got acute and convalescent COVID-19 samples from the United States, Italy and Spain. T cells, B-cell-depleted T cells, or PBMCs supplied cDNA or gDNA.

Enrolled through a virtual design, the participants were between about 18 and 100 years of age and came from about two dozen US areas. Original analysis: By means of reference gene primer amplification, nucleated cell counts were estimated. Assay used: immunoSEQ multiplex PCR; TCRdb lists only in-frame clones, some missing. The V and J calls and clone size come from that table; D and trimming were worked out from the DNA. The table has 280,000 or so clones, 85% to 90% seen once. Germline CDR1 reads MGHRA; CDR2 reads YSYEKL. Losses at the gene ends were 3 bases for V and 2 bases for J; bases not matched to a gene: 1. This CDR3 has 15 residues.

The rearrangement links TRBV4-1 to TRBJ2-1; 10 nucleotides line up with TRBD2. The TCR comes from a woman aged 50 to 60 who had been exposed to COVID-19. Material: PBMCs or T cells enriched from blood (not recorded which). The CDR3 loop is CASSHLAGAYNEQFF. CDR3 in DNA: TGCGCCAGCAGCCACCTAGCGGGGGCCTACAATGAGCAGTTCTTC.